The 20 T cell receptor beta chains in this list originate from one sample, sequenced in a study of T cell repertoires in ileal Crohn's disease. Only in-frame clones appear in the TCRdb table, and some are missing; sequencing was by immunoSEQ multiplex PCR. The repertoire includes over 10,000 clones, 70% to 90% of them detected once, and about 15% sits in the top ten. Specified time point: neoterminal ileum biopsy at postoperative endoscopy, about 6 months after surgery. Material: ileal tissue. Receptors originate from an adult with Crohn's disease.

The V gene is TRBV30, the J gene TRBJ1-2, with 9 bases fitting TRBD1. The CDR3 extends over 11 amino acids. Germline CDR1 is GTSNPN and CDR2 is SVGIG (reference sequence). CDR3 region: CAGQGSYGYTF. DNA of the CDR3: TGTGCGGGACAGGGTAGCTATGGCTACACCTTC.

This clone is medium-sized (0.01 to 0.1%) in the sample. This chain joins TRBV19 and TRBJ1-6, with 7 nucleotides matching TRBD1. The V and J ends lost 5 bases and 7 bases, in that order; junction bases with no gene match: 5. Germline V lookup: CDR1 LNHDA, CDR2 SQIVND (reference sequence). There are 14 residues in the CDR3. The CDR3 region has the DNA TGTGCCAGTAGTCCGGGACAGTTAAATTCACCCCTCCACTTT. Translation gives CASSPGQLNSPLHF.

This clone appeared a single time. The chain is built from TRBV28 and TRBJ2-7; 11 bases match TRBD1. CDR3 length: 14 amino acids. V shed 8 bases, J shed 5 bases, and the junction held 8 bases outside the gene matches. Germline lookup yields CDR1 MDHEN and CDR2 SYDVKM. The CDR3 DNA sequence: TGTGCCAGCCGACGGACAGGGGGCATAAACGAGCAGTACTTC. Translated, it gives CASRRTGGINEQYF.

This sequence joins TRBV15 and TRBJ1-4; the match to TRBD1 covers 8 bases. Germline V gene data show CDR1 as LNHNV and CDR2 as YYDKDF (reference sequence). This CDR3 is built from 15 residues. J gave up 5 bases and V 1 base, and 3 bases lay outside the gene matches. The CDR3 spells CATSRGWDRNEKLFF. In DNA form, the CDR3 reads TGTGCCACCAGCAGAGGATGGGACAGGAATGAAAAACTGTTTTTT. Filled out from reference TRBV15 and TRBJ1-4, the complete variable domain reads DAMVIQNPRYQVTQFGKPVTLSCSQTLNHNVMYWYQQKSSQAPKLLFHYYDKDFNNEADTPDNFQSRRPNTSFCFLDIRSPGLGDTAMYLCATSRGWDRNEKLFFGSGTQLSVL.

This rearrangement joins TRBV7-3 to TRBJ1-1; the D gene is possibly TRBD1 (5 bases). This CDR3 has 14 residues. Trimming took off 2 bases at V and 5 bases at J, with 12 bases between the two ends. Germline CDR1 and CDR2: SGHTA and FQGTGA. CDR3 DNA: TGTGCCAGCAGCTTACAGGGTCTGGAGACTGAAGCTTTCTTT. Protein product: CASSLQGLETEAFF. Filled out from reference TRBV7-3 and TRBJ1-1, the complete variable domain reads GAGVSQTPSNKVTEKGKYVELRCDPISGHTALYWYRQSLGQGPEFLIYFQGTGAADDSGLPNDRFFAVRPEGSVSTLKIQRTERGDSAVYLCASSLQGLETEAFFGQGTRLTVV.

The chain uses TRBV28 and TRBJ1-2; D may be TRBD1 (6 bases). Deletions cut 8 bases from V and 8 bases from J, with 15 bases between. The germline V gene has CDR1 MDHEN and CDR2 SYDVKM. This CDR3 contains 12 residues. CDR3 sequence: CASLRDIVGYTF. The CDR3 nucleotides are TGTGCCAGCCTCCGGGACATAGTAGGCTACACCTTC.

The rearrangement joins TRBV27 to TRBJ1-1, with D tentatively TRBD1 (6 bases). The V and J ends lost 5 bases and 1 base respectively, with 14 bases between them. This CDR3 spans 15 amino acids. CDR1 MNHEY and CDR2 SMNVEV come from the germline V gene (reference sequence). The chain's CDR3 is CASSLHRTANTEAFF. In DNA, the CDR3 is TGTGCCAGCAGTCTCCACCGGACAGCGAACACTGAAGCTTTCTTT.

The chain carries TRBV10-2 and TRBJ2-2; D is possibly TRBD2 (6 bases). This CDR3 spans 15 amino acids. The V gene lost 6 bases and the J gene lost 5 bases, with 16 bases spanning the gap. Germline V CDR1 and CDR2: WSHSY, SAAADI. In DNA, the CDR3 is TGCGCCAGCAGCCCTCAAGGAGGGTCAACCGGGGAGCTGTTTTTT. Encoded protein: CASSPQGGSTGELFF.

The J gene is TRBJ1-3, the V gene TRBV7-8; no definite D call. CDR3 length: 14 residues. V gave up 0 bases and J gave up 0 bases, with 3 bases separating them. Per the germline V gene, CDR1 is SGHVS and CDR2 is FQNEAQ. CDR3 sequence (DNA): TGTGCCAGCAGCTTAGCGAGCTCTGGAAACACCATATATTTT. Its translation: CASSLASSGNTIYF.

This clone was seen more than once but under ten times. The chain joins TRBV5-1 to TRBJ1-3; 8 bases agree with TRBD1. The ends lost 4 bases at V and 4 bases at J; junction bases unmatched: 7. CDR1 and CDR2 from the germline V gene are SGHRS and YFSETQ. CDR3 length equals 15 residues. CDR3 in DNA: TGCGCCAGCAGCCCGGACAGGGTGGGCGGAAACACCATATATTTT. Amino acids: CASSPDRVGGNTIYF.

This clone appeared a few times. This chain uses TRBV7-2 with TRBJ2-5; D perhaps matches TRBD2 (6 bases). The closer fit of TRBJ2-7 to the DNA end suggests the J call may be wrong. Germline V gene lookup returns CDR1 SGHTA and CDR2 FQGNSA. The length of the CDR3 is 15 residues. The CDR3 protein is CASSPPLAFSYEQYF. CDR3 in DNA: TGTGCCAGCAGCCCCCCTCTAGCGTTCTCCTACGAGCAGTACTTC.

V usage is TRBV10-3 and J usage is TRBJ1-6, with 7 bases aligning to TRBD1. The length of the CDR3 is 13 residues. The ends lost 6 bases at V and 9 bases at J; junction bases unmatched: 5. Germline lookup yields CDR1 ENHRY and CDR2 SYGVKD. This CDR3 is CAIRGQLGSPLHF. The CDR3 nucleotides read TGTGCCATCAGGGGACAGTTAGGTTCACCCCTCCACTTT.

This chain uses TRBV7-9 with TRBJ1-4; a possible D gene is TRBD1 (5 bases). Germline CDR1 reads SEHNR; CDR2 reads FQNEAQ (reference sequence). V was trimmed by 0 bases and J by 7 bases, leaving 18 bases between them. The CDR3 loop spans 17 amino acids. Here the CDR3 DNA reads TGTGCCAGCAGCTTAGCCCTGGCCCAGGGCAGAAGTGAAAAACTGTTTTTT. This encodes CASSLALAQGRSEKLFF.

Only a few counts were recorded for this clone. The junction shows a germline mismatch at one end, possibly a read error. The V and J genes are TRBV7-7 and TRBJ2-7, with 12 nucleotides matching TRBD2. This CDR3 comprises 15 residues. Germline V CDR1 and CDR2: SSHAT, FNYEAQ (reference sequence). The CDR3, as DNA: TGTGCTAGCAGCTCCGGACTAGCGGGGCCCTACGAGCAGTACTTC. This encodes CASSSGLAGPYEQYF.

This clone was observed once. The CDR3 DNA follows: TGCGCCAGCAGCTCGGACTTTTACGAGCAGTACTTC. Its protein is CASSSDFYEQYF. The J gene is TRBJ2-7, the V gene TRBV5-1; maybe TRBD2 (5 bases). Germline lookup yields CDR1 SGHRS and CDR2 YFSETQ. The CDR3 is made up of 12 amino acids. Trimming took 3 bases from V and 4 from J, leaving 8 bases between them.

J is TRBJ2-3 and V is TRBV7-2, with TRBD1 identical over 7 bases. Trimming at V came to 1 base and at J to 9 bases, leaving 7 bases not matched to a gene. The CDR3 runs 14 residues. Germline-derived CDR1 and CDR2 are SGHTA and FQGNSA. This chain's CDR3 is CASSLVGGQETQYF. Written as DNA, the CDR3 is TGTGCCAGCAGCTTAGTGGGTGGACAGGAGACGCAGTATTTT.

This chain links TRBV5-1 with TRBJ2-1; D might be TRBD2 (6 bases). The CDR3 is made up of 16 amino acids. The germline CDR1 and CDR2 sequences are SGHRS and YFSETQ. Trimming shortened V by 3 bases and J by 1 base, and 14 bases separated the two germline ends. Here the CDR3 reads CASSSNSGLSYNEQFF. The CDR3 DNA follows: TGCGCCAGCAGCTCGAATAGCGGCCTATCCTACAATGAGCAGTTCTTC.

As regards this clone: Other nucleotide sequences in the sample specify the same CDR3. The CDR3 is CASSTGTGGTEAFF. The CDR3 nucleotides read TGTGCCAGTAGTACCGGGACAGGTGGGACTGAAGCTTTCTTT. The chain links TRBV19 to TRBJ1-1; 8 bases are a match to TRBD1. The CDR3 totals 14 residues. Per germline, CDR1 LNHDA and CDR2 SQIVND (reference sequence). V dropped 4 bases and J dropped 5; count of bases not matched to a gene: 6.

The chain combines TRBV18 with TRBJ2-7, with 13 bases aligning to TRBD2. J gave up 7 bases and V 6 bases, and 6 bases lay outside the gene matches. Germline V gene lookup returns CDR1 KGHSH and CDR2 LQKENI. The CDR3 runs to 14 residues. The chain's CDR3 is CASSTSGGAREQYF. As DNA, the CDR3 is TGTGCCAGCTCCACTAGCGGGGGGGCCAGAGAGCAGTACTTC.

This chain uses TRBV7-2 with TRBJ2-5; the match to TRBD2 covers 9 bases. V lost 5 bases, J lost 5 bases, and 12 bases stayed unmatched. The CDR3 runs 16 residues. From germline, CDR1 is SGHTA and CDR2 FQGNSA. CDR3 in DNA: TGTGCCAGCAGCCTGGGGGCGGGAGGGCCGTGGGAGACCCAGTACTTC. Protein: CASSLGAGGPWETQYF. The variable domain in full, with the rest retrieved from reference TRBV7-2 and TRBJ2-5, is GAGVSQSPSNKVTEKGKDVELRCDPISGHTALYWYRQSLGQGLEFLIYFQGNSAPDKSGLPSDRFSAERTGGSVSTLTIQRTQQEDSAVYLCASSLGAGGPWETQYFGPGTRLLVL.